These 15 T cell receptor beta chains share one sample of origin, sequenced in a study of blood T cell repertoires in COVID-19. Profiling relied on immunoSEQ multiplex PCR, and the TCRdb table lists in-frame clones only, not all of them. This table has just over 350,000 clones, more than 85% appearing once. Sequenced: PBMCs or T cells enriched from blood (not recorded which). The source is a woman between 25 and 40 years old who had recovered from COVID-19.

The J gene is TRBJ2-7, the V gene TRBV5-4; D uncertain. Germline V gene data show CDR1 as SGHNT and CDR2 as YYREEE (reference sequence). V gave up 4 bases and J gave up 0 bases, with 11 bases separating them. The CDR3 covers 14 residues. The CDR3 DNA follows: TGTGCCAGCAGCCTCGACACCCCCTCCTACGAGCAGTACTTC. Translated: CASSLDTPSYEQYF.

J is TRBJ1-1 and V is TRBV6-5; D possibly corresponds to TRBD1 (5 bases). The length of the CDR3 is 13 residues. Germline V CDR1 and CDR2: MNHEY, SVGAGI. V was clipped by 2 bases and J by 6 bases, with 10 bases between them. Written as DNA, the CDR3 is TGTGCCAGCAGTTACCAGGGTGGCGCTGAAGCTTTCTTT. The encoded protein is CASSYQGGAEAFF.

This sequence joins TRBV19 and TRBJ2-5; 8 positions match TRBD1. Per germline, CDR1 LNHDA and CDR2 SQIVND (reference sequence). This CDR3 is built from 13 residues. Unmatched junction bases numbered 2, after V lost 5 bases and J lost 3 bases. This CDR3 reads CASSGTGEETQYF. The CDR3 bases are TGTGCCAGTAGTGGGACAGGAGAAGAGACCCAGTACTTC. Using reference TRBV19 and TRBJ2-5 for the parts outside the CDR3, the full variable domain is DGGITQSPKYLFRKEGQNVTLSCEQNLNHDAMYWYRQDPGQGLRLIYYSQIVNDFQKGDIAEGYSVSREKKESFPLTVTSAQKNPTAFYLCASSGTGEETQYFGPGTRLLVL.

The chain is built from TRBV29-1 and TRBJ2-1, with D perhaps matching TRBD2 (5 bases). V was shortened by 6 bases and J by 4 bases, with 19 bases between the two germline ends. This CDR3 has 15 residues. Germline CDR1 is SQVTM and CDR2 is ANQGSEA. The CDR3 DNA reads TGCAGCGTAGGCGGACTTGGGGTTAGGTACAATGAGCAGTTCTTC. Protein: CSVGGLGVRYNEQFF.

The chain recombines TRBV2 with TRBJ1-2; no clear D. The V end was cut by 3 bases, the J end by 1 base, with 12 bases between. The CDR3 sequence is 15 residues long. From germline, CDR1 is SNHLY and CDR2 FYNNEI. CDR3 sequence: CASSDGLEINYGYTF. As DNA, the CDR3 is TGTGCCAGCAGTGACGGACTGGAAATTAACTATGGCTACACCTTC.

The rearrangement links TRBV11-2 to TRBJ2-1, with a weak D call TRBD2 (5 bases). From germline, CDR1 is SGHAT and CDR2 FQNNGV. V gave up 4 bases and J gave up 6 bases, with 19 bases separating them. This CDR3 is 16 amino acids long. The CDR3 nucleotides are TGTGCCAGCAGCTCCATACGGGAACCCAGAATCAATGAGCAGTTCTTC. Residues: CASSSIREPRINEQFF.

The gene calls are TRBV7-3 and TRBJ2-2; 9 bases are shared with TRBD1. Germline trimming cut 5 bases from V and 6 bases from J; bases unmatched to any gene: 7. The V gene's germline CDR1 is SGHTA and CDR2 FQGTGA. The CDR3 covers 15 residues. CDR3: CASSMGQGMAGELFF. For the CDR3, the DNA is TGTGCCAGCAGCATGGGACAGGGTATGGCCGGGGAGCTGTTTTTT.

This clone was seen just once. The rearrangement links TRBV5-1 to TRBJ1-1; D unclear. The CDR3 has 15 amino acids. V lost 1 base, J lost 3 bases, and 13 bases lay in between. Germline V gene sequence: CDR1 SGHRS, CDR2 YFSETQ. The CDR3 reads CASSLSAGSDTEAFF. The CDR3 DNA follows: TGCGCCAGCAGCTTGTCCGCAGGATCGGACACTGAAGCTTTCTTT. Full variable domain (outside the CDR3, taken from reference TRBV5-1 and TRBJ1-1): KAGVTQTPRYLIKTRGQQVTLSCSPISGHRSVSWYQQTPGQGLQFLFEYFSETQRNKGNFPGRFSGRQFSNSRSEMNVSTLELGDSALYLCASSLSAGSDTEAFFGQGTRLTVV.

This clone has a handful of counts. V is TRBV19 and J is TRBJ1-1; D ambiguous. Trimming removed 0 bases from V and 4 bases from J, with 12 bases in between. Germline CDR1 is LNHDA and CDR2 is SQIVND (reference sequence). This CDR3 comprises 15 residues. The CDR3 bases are TGTGCCAGTAGTATAGACAGGTTAGGTGGCACTGAAGCTTTCTTT. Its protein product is CASSIDRLGGTEAFF.

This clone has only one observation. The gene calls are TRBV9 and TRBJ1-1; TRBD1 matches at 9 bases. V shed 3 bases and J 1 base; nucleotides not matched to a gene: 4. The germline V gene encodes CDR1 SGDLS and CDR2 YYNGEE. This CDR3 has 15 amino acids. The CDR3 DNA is TGTGCCAGCAGCGGACAGGGGGTTGGGAACACTGAAGCTTTCTTT. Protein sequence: CASSGQGVGNTEAFF. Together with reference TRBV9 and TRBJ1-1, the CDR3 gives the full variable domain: DSGVTQTPKHLITATGQRVTLRCSPRSGDLSVYWYQQSLDQGLQFLIQYYNGEERAKGNILERFSAQQFPDLHSELNLSSLELGDSALYFCASSGQGVGNTEAFFGQGTRLTVV.

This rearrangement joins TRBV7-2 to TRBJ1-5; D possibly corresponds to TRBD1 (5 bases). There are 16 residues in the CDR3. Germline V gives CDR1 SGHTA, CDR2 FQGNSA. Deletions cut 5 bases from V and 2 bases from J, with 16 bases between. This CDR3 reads CASSPQSTGGNQPQHF. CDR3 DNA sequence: TGTGCCAGCAGCCCACAATCTACAGGCGGCAATCAGCCCCAGCATTTT.

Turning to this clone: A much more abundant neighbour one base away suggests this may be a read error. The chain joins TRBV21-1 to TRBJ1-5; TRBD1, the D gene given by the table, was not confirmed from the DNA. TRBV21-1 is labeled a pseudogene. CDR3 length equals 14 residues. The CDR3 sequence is CASSPRTGNQPQHF. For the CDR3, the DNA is TGTGCCAGCAGCCCACGGACAGGGAATCAGCCCCAGCATTTT.

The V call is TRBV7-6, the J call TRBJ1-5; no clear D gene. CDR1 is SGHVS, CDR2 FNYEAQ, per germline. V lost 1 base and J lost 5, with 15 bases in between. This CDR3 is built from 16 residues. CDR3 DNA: TGTGCCAGCAGCTTAGAAGCCACCTCACCGCATCAGCCCCAGCATTTT. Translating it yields CASSLEATSPHQPQHF. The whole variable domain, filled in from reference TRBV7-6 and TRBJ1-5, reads GAGVSQSPRYKVTKRGQDVALRCDPISGHVSLYWYRQALGQGPEFLTYFNYEAQQDKSGLPNDRFSAERPEGSISTLTIQRTEQRDSAMYRCASSLEATSPHQPQHFGDGTRLSIL.

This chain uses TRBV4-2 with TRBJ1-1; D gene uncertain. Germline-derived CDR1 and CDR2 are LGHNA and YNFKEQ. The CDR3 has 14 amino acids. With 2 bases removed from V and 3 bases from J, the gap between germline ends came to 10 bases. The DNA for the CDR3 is TGTGCCAGCAGCCAACTCTCCGGGGACACTGAAGCTTTCTTT. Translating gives CASSQLSGDTEAFF.

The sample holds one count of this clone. CDR3 sequence reads: CASSVEAQRERAYNEQFF. The DNA for the CDR3 is TGTGCCAGCAGCGTAGAGGCCCAGCGGGAGAGGGCTTACAATGAGCAGTTCTTC. The chain employs TRBV9 and TRBJ2-1, with 8 bases identical to TRBD2. This CDR3 has 18 amino acids. Germline values: CDR1 SGDLS, CDR2 YYNGEE. V lost 0 bases and J lost 4; bases outside the gene matches: 12.